Listed below are T cell receptor beta chains from one sample, sequenced in a study of T-cell reconstitution after alpha-beta-depleted transplantation in children. TCRdb processed the PCR reads anew with MiXCR; each CDR3 protein has one entry. The table lists approximately 350,000 distinct CDR3 sequences, around 15% of them singletons. Sample: PBMCs, mostly from graft donor cells, taken 360 days after TCRalphabeta/CD19-depleted stem cell transplant. The receptors come from a male patient aged 2 to 10 who had a stem cell transplant for acute lymphoblastic leukemia, so the T cells may come from the graft donor. Each CDR3 is given with its conserved first and last residue. A D gene is named only where the DNA matches it firmly. Where a row states a size, it is once, few, many or the class of an expanded clone; other rows omit it.

V: TRBV29-1
J: TRBJ2-2
length: 15
size: few
D: NA
DNA: TGCAGCGTTCCTAGGGGTAGCACCAGCACCGGGGAGCTGTTTTTT
CDR3: CSVPRGSTSTGELFF

V: TRBV14
J: TRBJ2-7
length: 18
size: few
D: TRBD1
DNA: TGTGCCAGCAGCCAAACACCCCTTAGGACAGGGGCCATCTACGAGCAGTACTTC
CDR3: CASSQTPLRTGAIYEQYF

V: TRBV3-1
J: TRBJ2-2
length: 15
size: NA
D: NA
DNA: TGTGCCAGCAGCCAAGGCTACCCCCCGACCGGGGAGCTGTTTTTT
CDR3: CASSQGYPPTGELFF

V: TRBV12-3/TRBV12-4
J: TRBJ2-7
length: 20
size: once
D: TRBD2
DNA: TGTGCCAGCAGTTTAAGCGCTGGGTCTAGCGGGAGGGGCCACACCTACGAGCAGTACTTC
CDR3: CASSLSAGSSGRGHTYEQYF

V: TRBV28
J: TRBJ2-3
length: 16
size: NA
D: TRBD1
DNA: TGTGCCAGCAGTGGCCTGGGACAGGGTGGCACAGATACGCAGTATTTT
CDR3: CASSGLGQGGTDTQYF

V: TRBV5-1
J: TRBJ2-3
length: 14
size: few
D: TRBD2
DNA: TGCGCCAGCAGCTTGGGTATAGCGGGAGATACGCAGTATTTT
CDR3: CASSLGIAGDTQYF

V: TRBV5-5
J: TRBJ2-2
length: 16
size: many
D: NA
DNA: TGTGCCAGCAGCTTGGTTGGCGGGACGAACACCGGGGAGCTGTTTTTT
CDR3: CASSLVGGTNTGELFF

V: TRBV9
J: TRBJ2-1
length: 17
size: few
D: TRBD2
DNA: TGTGCCAGCAGCGTAAGGTCTAGGCGGGAGTTCTACAATGAGCAGTTCTTC
CDR3: CASSVRSRREFYNEQFF

V: TRBV20-1
J: TRBJ2-5
length: 11
size: few
D: NA
DNA: TGCAGTGCCCGGAGGGCGGAGACCCAGTACTTC
CDR3: CSARRAETQYF

V: TRBV5-1
J: TRBJ2-1
length: 16
size: few
D: NA
DNA: TGCGCCAGCAGCTTGGCAGCCCATACTGCGTACAATGAGCAGTTCTTC
CDR3: CASSLAAHTAYNEQFF

V: TRBV11-1
J: TRBJ2-3
length: 19
size: NA
D: NA
DNA: TGTGCCAGCAGCCGCCCGCATAGAGGTTTGGGGGCTGGGACAGATACGCAGTATTTT
CDR3: CASSRPHRGLGAGTDTQYF

V: TRBV29-1
J: TRBJ2-2
length: 14
size: few
D: NA
DNA: TGCAGCGTGGGGGACCTAGGGGACACCGGGGAGCTGTTTTTT
CDR3: CSVGDLGDTGELFF

V: TRBV7-2
J: TRBJ2-1
length: 17
size: few
D: TRBD2
DNA: TGTGCCAGCAGCTCCGTCCCGACTAGCGGGTCCTACAATGAGCAGTTCTTC
CDR3: CASSSVPTSGSYNEQFF

V: TRBV12-3/TRBV12-4
J: TRBJ2-7
length: 17
size: many
D: NA
DNA: TGTGCCAGCAGTTTTGCGTCCGGTCTCCAGGGGCACTACGAGCAGTACTTC
CDR3: CASSFASGLQGHYEQYF

V: TRBV28
J: TRBJ2-7
length: 16
size: NA
D: NA
DNA: TGTGCCAGCTCCTCTCTCGACCGGACTCTTCCTTACGAGCAGTACTTC
CDR3: CASSSLDRTLPYEQYF

V: TRBV20-1
J: TRBJ2-1
length: 14
size: few
D: NA
DNA: TGCAGTGCTAAGAGGGCTAGCGCCTACAATGAGCAGTTCTTC
CDR3: CSAKRASAYNEQFF

V: TRBV12-3/TRBV12-4
J: TRBJ1-1
length: 12
size: many
D: NA
DNA: TGTGCCAGCAGTTTATTGAACACTGAAGCTTTCTTT
CDR3: CASSLLNTEAFF

V: TRBV10-3
J: TRBJ2-5
length: 16
size: few
D: TRBD2
DNA: TGTGCCATCAGTGCTCCTCCGGGACTAGCGGAAGAGACCCAGTACTTC
CDR3: CAISAPPGLAEETQYF

V: TRBV6-1
J: TRBJ2-7
length: 14
size: many
D: NA
DNA: TGTGCCAGCCCTGGGCCAGGGCCTACCTACGAGCAGTACTTC
CDR3: CASPGPGPTYEQYF

V: TRBV12-3/TRBV12-4
J: TRBJ2-3
length: 14
size: many
D: NA
DNA: TGTGCCAGCAGCCGCACCAGTCGATCAGATACGCAGTATTTT
CDR3: CASSRTSRSDTQYF

V: TRBV25-1
J: TRBJ2-3
length: 13
size: NA
D: NA
DNA: TGTGCCAGCAGTGAATCGGAGATAGATACGCAGTATTTT
CDR3: CASSESEIDTQYF

V: TRBV6-2/TRBV6-3
J: TRBJ2-5
length: 19
size: few
D: TRBD2
DNA: TGTGCCAGCAGTACCCGCGTATCGAGCGGGAGGGAGAACCAAGAGACCCAGTACTTC
CDR3: CASSTRVSSGRENQETQYF